This T cell receptor (beta chain) appears in the sequencing data of a study of response to subunit inactivated influenza vaccine. Each CDR3 protein gets one entry after TCRdb re-called the RT-PCR reads with MiXCR. The sample consists of about 240,000 distinct CDR3 sequences, 9.5% to 15% of them appearing once. With respect to this clonotype: The antigen is not known. A read error may produce the germline difference seen at one junction end.

The CDR3 is 20 residues long. The germline CDR1 and CDR2 sequences are ENHRY and SYGVKD. Study observations and caveats: Authors suggested each seasonal flu vaccination may recruit only limited numbers of new T cells.

The TCR comes from a man aged 45-65 years who received an inactivated influenza vaccine. This rearrangement joins TRBV10-3 to TRBJ2-2, with TRBD2 identical over 15 bases. Here the sequenced sample was non-naive T cells sorted from PBMCs, taken approximately 15 days before vaccination. CDR3 in DNA: TGTGCCATCAGTGAACTACCTCCCGGACTAGCGGGGGGGCGGACCGGGGAGCTGCTTTTT. This encodes CAISELPPGLAGGRTGELLF.